This T cell receptor (beta chain) was recorded in a study of T cell repertoires in cytomegalovirus infection (dated by TCRdb to the late 2010s). A note on the overall study: Recently identified HLA-C-restricted CMV epitopes, whose presentation resists viral immunomodulation, were targeted by peptide stimulations together with well-studied HLA-B-restricted epitopes. The HLA type of each donor mattered for the analysis, because public TCR beta signatures pointed to carriage of CMV infection along with the matching HLA type.

The intended sense of this specimen's treatment or condition label: in vitro stimulation with specific CMV peptide epitopes to enrich CMV-specific T cells. A few counts support this clonotype. Which antigen it targets is not known. Per-base quality was not reported, and no clone a single base away is much larger than it. There are 15 amino acids in the CDR3, from cysteine to phenylalanine inclusive. Only the CDR3 region is kept as DNA, spanning 45 bases read in frame from base 1. V loses 5 bases of germline sequence and J loses 3 bases, and the interval between the two ends is 15 bases. The germline V gene encodes CDR1 SGHTA and CDR2 FQGNSA. Sequenced on an Illumina HiSeq 1500. TCRdb's own reprocessing of the public reads used fastp at Q25 and MiXCR and kept productive beta chains. Entries that share a CDR3 protein sequence are merged under the most common genes and DNA. The sample table contains about 340,000 distinct CDR3 sequences; only one count was recorded for roughly 28% of them. The top ten clones comprise about 20% of the sample.

What the work shows at the level of the full study, not this receptor alone: In both this cohort and an independent cohort of some 370 donors, the cumulative frequency of public TCR beta family members distinguished carriers of CMV infection plus the relevant HLA type. The ex vivo response was dominated by HLA-C-restricted CMV-specific TCR beta clonotypes, which also provided the single most frequent clonotype in two of eight donors.

The sequence was obtained from a human donor in good health (CMV status not recorded). Some clones in this sample may be carry-over from other donors' samples. Sequencing used cultured PBMCs, obtained from culture after CMV antigen stimulation. The receptor chain draws on TRBV7-2 and TRBJ2-3; the D segment could be TRBD1, given 6 matching bases. In nucleotides, the sequence is TGTGCCAGCAGCCACTCTAGGACAGAAACAGATACGCAGTATTTT. This codes for CASSHSRTETDTQYF.